The rows below give T cell receptor beta chains drawn from one sample of a study of blood T cell repertoires in COVID-19. Here immunoSEQ multiplex PCR was the method, and the copy in TCRdb shows in-frame clones only, minus some. The table shows about 200,000 clones, with approximately 82% occurring only once. The source material was peripheral blood. The receptors stem from a human donor with acute or convalescent COVID-19. The donor label of this sample is uncertain. CDR3s include the opening cysteine and the closing phenylalanine or tryptophan.

cdr3_aa | v_call
CASSFLGGTGYTF | TRBV27
CASSEGNTIYF | TRBV12-3/TRBV12-4
CASRGRTSGSRQETQYF | TRBV28
CASSATPGTGGANYGYTF | TRBV27
CASSGPRTSGSNEQYF | TRBV2
CASSYSTGRGETQYF | TRBV6-5
CASSSRPGGYGYTF | TRBV7-3
CASSYPTGDEQYF | TRBV6-6
CASSQVGKGDEQFF | TRBV4-1
CAISDRTGLGETQYF | TRBV10-3
CASSSSLAYSYNEQFF | TRBV5-4
CASSLTPGLAGDNEQFF | TRBV5-6
CASWGTDRYTF | TRBV7-9
CASSVIAAGTDTQYF | TRBV9
CASSVGANSGRFRYEQYF | TRBV9
CASSLWAGEGYEQYF | TRBV28
CASSPRWTSGRAETQYF | TRBV7-9